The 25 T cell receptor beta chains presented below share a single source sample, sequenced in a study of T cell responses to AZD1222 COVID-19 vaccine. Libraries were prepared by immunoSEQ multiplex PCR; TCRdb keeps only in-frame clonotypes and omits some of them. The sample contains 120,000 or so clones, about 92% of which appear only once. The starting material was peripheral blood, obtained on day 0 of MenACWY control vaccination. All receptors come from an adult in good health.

The chain's CDR3 is CASSIGRGHEAFF. The CDR3, as DNA: TGTGCCAGTAGTATAGGTCGGGGCCATGAAGCTTTCTTT. The chain employs TRBV19 and TRBJ1-1; weak D call: TRBD1 (5 bases). The length of the CDR3 is 13 residues. The germline V and J ends were trimmed by 1 base and 7 bases, with 10 bases remaining between them. Germline CDR1 LNHDA, CDR2 SQIVND (reference sequence).

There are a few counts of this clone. The CDR3 sequence is CASSTTRPDTDTQYF. In nucleotides, the CDR3 is TGCGCCAGCAGCACAACTAGACCGGACACAGATACGCAGTATTTT. V usage is TRBV5-1 and J usage is TRBJ2-3; TRBD2 might be the D (5 bases). V gave up 4 bases and J gave up 2 bases, with 14 bases separating them. CDR3 length: 15 residues. CDR1 and CDR2 (germline): SGHRS, YFSETQ.

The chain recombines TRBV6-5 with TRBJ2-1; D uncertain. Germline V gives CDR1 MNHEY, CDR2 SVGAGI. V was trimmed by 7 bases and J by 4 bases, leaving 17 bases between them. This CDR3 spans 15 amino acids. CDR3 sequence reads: CASKVRADPYNEQFF. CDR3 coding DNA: TGTGCCAGCAAGGTACGGGCCGATCCTTACAATGAGCAGTTCTTC.

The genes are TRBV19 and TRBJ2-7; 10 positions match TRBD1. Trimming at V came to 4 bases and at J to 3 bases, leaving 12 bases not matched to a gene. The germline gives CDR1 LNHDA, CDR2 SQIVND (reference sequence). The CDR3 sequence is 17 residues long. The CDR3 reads CASSNARQGALLYEQYF. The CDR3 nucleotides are TGTGCCAGTAGTAACGCACGACAGGGGGCCTTACTCTACGAGCAGTACTTC.

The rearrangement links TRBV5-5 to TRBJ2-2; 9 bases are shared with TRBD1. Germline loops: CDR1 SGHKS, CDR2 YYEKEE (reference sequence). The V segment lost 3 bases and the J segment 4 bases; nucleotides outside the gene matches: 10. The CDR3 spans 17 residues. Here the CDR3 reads CASSSKYGTGSTGELFF. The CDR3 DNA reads TGTGCCAGCAGCTCAAAATACGGGACAGGGAGCACCGGGGAGCTGTTTTTT.

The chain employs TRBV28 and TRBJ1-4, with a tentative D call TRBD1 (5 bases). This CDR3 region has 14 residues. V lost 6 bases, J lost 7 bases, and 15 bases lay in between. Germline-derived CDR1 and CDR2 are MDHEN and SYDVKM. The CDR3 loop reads CASSNRDLGEKLFF. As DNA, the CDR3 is TGTGCCAGCAGCAACCGGGACTTAGGTGAAAAACTGTTTTTT. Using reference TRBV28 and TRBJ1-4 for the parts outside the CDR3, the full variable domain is DVKVTQSSRYLVKRTGEKVFLECVQDMDHENMFWYRQDPGLGLRLIYFSYDVKMKEKGDIPEGYSVSREKKERFSLILESASTNQTSMYLCASSNRDLGEKLFFGSGTQLSVL.

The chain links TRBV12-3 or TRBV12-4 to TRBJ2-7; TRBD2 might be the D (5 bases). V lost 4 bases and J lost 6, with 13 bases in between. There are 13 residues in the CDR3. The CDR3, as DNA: TGTGCCAGCAGTTCCCCGCGGAGCGGCGAGCAGTACTTC. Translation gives CASSSPRSGEQYF.

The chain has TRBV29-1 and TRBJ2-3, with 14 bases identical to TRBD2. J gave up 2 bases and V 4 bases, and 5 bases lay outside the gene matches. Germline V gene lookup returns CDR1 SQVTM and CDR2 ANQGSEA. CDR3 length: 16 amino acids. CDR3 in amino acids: CSVGGLAGVSTDTQYF. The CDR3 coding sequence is TGCAGCGTTGGGGGACTAGCGGGGGTATCCACAGATACGCAGTATTTT.

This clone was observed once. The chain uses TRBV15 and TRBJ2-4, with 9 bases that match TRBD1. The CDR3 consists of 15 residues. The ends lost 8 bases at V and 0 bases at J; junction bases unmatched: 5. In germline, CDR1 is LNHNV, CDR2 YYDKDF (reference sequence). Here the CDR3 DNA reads TGTGCCACCTCGACAGGGGGAATAGCCAAAAACATTCAGTACTTC. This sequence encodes CATSTGGIAKNIQYF.

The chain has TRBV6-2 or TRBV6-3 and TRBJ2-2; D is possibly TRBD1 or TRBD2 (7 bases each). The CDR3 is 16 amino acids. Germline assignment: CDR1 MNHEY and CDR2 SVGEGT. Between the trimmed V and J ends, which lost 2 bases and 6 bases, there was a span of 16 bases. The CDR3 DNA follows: TGTGCCAGCAGTTACGCTCCGACAGGGAGGGCCGGGGAGCTGTTTTTT. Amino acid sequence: CASSYAPTGRAGELFF.

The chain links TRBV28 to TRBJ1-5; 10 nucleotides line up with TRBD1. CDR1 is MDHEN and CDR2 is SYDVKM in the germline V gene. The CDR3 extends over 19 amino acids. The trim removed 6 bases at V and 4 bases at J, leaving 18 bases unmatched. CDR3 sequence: CASREPRGAGQGGNQPQHF. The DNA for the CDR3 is TGTGCCAGCAGGGAACCAAGGGGAGCCGGACAGGGGGGAAATCAGCCCCAGCATTTT.

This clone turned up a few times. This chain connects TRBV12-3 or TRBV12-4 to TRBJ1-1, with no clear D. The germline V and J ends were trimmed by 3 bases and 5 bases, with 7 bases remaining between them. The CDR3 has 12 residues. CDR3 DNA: TGTGCCAGCAGTTTCGGTTATACTGAAGCTTTCTTT. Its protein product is CASSFGYTEAFF.

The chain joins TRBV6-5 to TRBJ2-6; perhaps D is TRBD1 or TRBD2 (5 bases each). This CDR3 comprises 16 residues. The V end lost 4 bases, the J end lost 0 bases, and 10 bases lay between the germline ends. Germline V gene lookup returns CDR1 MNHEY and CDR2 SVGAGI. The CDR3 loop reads CASSWDRSSGANVLTF. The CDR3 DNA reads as TGTGCCAGCAGTTGGGACCGAAGCTCTGGGGCCAACGTCCTGACTTTC.

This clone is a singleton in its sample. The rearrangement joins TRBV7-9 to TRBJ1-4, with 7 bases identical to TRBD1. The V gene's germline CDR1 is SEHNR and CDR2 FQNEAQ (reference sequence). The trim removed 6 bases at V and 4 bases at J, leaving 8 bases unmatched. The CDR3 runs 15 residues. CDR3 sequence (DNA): TGTGCCAGCAGACCAGGGACAGCCTATAATGAAAAACTGTTTTTT. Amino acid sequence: CASRPGTAYNEKLFF.

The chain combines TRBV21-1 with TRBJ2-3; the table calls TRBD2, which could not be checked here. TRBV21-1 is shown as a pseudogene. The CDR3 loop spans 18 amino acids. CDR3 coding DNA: TGTGCCAGCAGCAAAGTGAGGGAACTAGCGGGTGGCACAGATACGCAGTATTTT. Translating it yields CASSKVRELAGGTDTQYF.

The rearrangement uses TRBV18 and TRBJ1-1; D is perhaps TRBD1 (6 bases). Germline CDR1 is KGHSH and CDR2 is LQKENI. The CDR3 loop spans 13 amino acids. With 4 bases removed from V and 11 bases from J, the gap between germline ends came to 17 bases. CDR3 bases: TGTGCCAGCTCACAAGAGCCCACAGGGAGGGCTTTCTTT. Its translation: CASSQEPTGRAFF.

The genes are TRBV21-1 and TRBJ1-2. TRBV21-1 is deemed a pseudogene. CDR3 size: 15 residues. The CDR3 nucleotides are TGTGCCAGCAGCAAAGTTGTGACTGCTTTCTATGGCTACACCTTC. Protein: CASSKVVTAFYGYTF.

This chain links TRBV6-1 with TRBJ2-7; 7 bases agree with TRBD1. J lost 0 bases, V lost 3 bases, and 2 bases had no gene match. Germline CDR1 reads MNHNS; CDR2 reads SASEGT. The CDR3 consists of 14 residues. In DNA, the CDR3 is TGTGCCAGCAGTGACAGGGGGAGCTCCTACGAGCAGTACGTC. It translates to CASSDRGSSYEQYV.

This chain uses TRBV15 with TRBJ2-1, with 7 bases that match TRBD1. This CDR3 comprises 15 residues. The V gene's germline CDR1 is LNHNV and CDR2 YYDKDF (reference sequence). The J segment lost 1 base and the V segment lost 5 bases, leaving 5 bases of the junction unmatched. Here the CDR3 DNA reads TGTGCCACCAGCTCCCCGGGACAGTCCTACAATGAGCAGTTCTTC. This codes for CATSSPGQSYNEQFF.

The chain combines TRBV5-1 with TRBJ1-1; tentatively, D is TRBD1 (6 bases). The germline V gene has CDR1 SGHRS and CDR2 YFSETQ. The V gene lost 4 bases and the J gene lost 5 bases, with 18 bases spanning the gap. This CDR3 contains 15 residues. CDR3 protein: CASSPGAYPSTEAFF. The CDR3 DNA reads TGCGCCAGCAGCCCGGGGGCCTACCCTTCAACTGAAGCTTTCTTT.

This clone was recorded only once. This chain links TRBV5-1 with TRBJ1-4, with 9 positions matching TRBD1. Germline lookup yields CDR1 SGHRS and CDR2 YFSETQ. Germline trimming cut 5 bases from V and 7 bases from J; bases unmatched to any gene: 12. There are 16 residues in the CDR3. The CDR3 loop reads CASRQMNRGLCEKLFF. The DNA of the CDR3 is TGCGCCAGCAGACAAATGAACAGGGGGCTTTGTGAAAAACTGTTTTTT.

CDR3 sequence reads: CASSVLAGGQYYSYNEQFF. CDR3 sequence (DNA): TGTGCCAGCAGCGTACTAGCGGGAGGACAATATTACTCCTACAATGAGCAGTTCTTC. The chain couples TRBV9 to TRBJ2-1; 11 nucleotides line up with TRBD2. CDR3 length equals 19 residues. The germline CDR1 and CDR2 sequences are SGDLS and YYNGEE. Trimming removed 1 base from V and 0 bases from J; junction bases left unmatched: 9.

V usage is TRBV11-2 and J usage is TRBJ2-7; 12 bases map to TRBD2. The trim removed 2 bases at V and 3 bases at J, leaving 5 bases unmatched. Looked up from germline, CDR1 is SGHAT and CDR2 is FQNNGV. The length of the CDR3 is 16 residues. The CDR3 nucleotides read TGTGCCAGCAGCTTAACCCAACTAGCGGGAGGCTACGAGCAGTACTTC. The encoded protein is CASSLTQLAGGYEQYF.

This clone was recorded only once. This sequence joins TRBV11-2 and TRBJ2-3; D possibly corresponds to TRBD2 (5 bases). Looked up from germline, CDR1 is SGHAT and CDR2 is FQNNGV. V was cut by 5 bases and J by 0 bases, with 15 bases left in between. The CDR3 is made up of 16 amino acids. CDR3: CASSTFTGFSTDTQYF. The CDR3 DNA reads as TGTGCCAGCAGCACCTTCACGGGGTTTAGCACAGATACGCAGTATTTT.

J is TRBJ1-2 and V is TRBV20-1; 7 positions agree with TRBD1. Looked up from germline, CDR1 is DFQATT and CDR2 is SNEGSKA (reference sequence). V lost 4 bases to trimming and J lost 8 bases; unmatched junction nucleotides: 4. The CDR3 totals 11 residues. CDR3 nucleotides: TGCAGTGCTACGCAGACAGGGGGCTACACCTTC. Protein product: CSATQTGGYTF.